These T cell receptor beta chains were read from a single sample in a study of blood T cell repertoires in COVID-19. Libraries were prepared by immunoSEQ multiplex PCR; TCRdb keeps only in-frame clonotypes and omits some of them. The table records 170,000 or so clones, roughly 90% of them present only once. The sequencing input was peripheral blood. These receptors were obtained from a middle-aged man with acute or convalescent COVID-19. Both conserved end residues are part of each CDR3. Each record gives: CDR3 protein, CDR3 DNA, J gene, D gene, V gene, clone size. A D gene is named only where the DNA matches it firmly. Where a row states a size, it is once, few, many or the class of an expanded clone; other rows omit it.

CATRRTQGSGSPLHF,TGTGCCACCAGACGGACGCAGGGTAGTGGTTCACCCCTCCACTTT,TRBJ1-6,-,TRBV3-1/TRBV3-2,once
CASSQVGGATEAFF,TGTGCCAGCAGCCAAGTAGGGGGCGCGACTGAAGCTTTCTTT,TRBJ1-1,TRBD1,TRBV14,-
CASSADTDTQYF,TGTGCCAGCAGCGCAGACACAGATACGCAGTATTTT,TRBJ2-3,-,TRBV7-2,-
CASSPPFFTGELFF,TGTGCCAGCAGCCCCCCTTTTTTCACCGGGGAGCTGTTTTTT,TRBJ2-2,-,TRBV7-6,-
CAWSVLTSGSTDTQYF,TGTGCCTGGAGTGTCTTGACTAGCGGGAGCACAGATACGCAGTATTTT,TRBJ2-3,TRBD2,TRBV30,-
CASRDSFNYGYTF,TGTGCCAGCAGGGACAGCTTCAACTATGGCTACACCTTC,TRBJ1-2,-,TRBV6-5,-
CAWSFGQGAYEQYF,TGTGCCTGGAGTTTCGGGCAGGGGGCTTACGAGCAGTACTTC,TRBJ2-7,TRBD1,TRBV30,-
CAISEQGAQNTEAFF,TGTGCCATCAGTGAGCAGGGGGCGCAGAACACTGAAGCTTTCTTT,TRBJ1-1,TRBD1,TRBV10-3,-
CASSIDINQPQHF,TGTGCCAGTAGTATAGATATCAATCAGCCCCAGCATTTT,TRBJ1-5,-,TRBV19,-
CASSSTGVGSEQYF,TGTGCCAGCAGCTCCACCGGGGTCGGATCCGAGCAGTACTTC,TRBJ2-7,-,TRBV7-3,-
CASSLQGGVETQYF,TGTGCCAGCAGTCTACAGGGTGGCGTAGAGACCCAGTACTTC,TRBJ2-5,-,TRBV2,-
CASSLAQGRNSPLHF,TGCGCCAGCAGCTTAGCACAGGGGAGAAATTCACCCCTCCACTTT,TRBJ1-6,TRBD1,TRBV5-1,-
CASSPHNPTGGTPEAFF,TGTGCCAGCAGTCCACACAATCCGACAGGGGGTACGCCTGAAGCTTTCTTT,TRBJ1-1,TRBD1,TRBV27,few
CASSPRGTSTDTQYF,TGCGCCAGCAGCCCCCGCGGAACTAGCACAGATACGCAGTATTTT,TRBJ2-3,-,TRBV4-3,-
CASSFGTYSNQPQHF,TGTGCCAGCAGCTTCGGGACTTATAGCAATCAGCCCCAGCATTTT,TRBJ1-5,-,TRBV5-8,-
CATSRENSGTLHNEQFF,TGTGCCACCAGCAGAGAAAACTCCGGGACTCTTCACAATGAGCAGTTCTTC,TRBJ2-1,-,TRBV15,-
CASNPRGKASYNEQFF,TGTGCCAGCAACCCCCGGGGGAAGGCCTCCTACAATGAGCAGTTCTTC,TRBJ2-1,-,TRBV9,-
CASKGQGGQPQHF,TGTGCCAGTAAGGGCCAGGGTGGGCAGCCCCAGCATTTT,TRBJ1-5,-,TRBV19,-
CASSQEGRRGNAGNTIYF,TGTGCCAGCAGCCAAGAAGGGAGGCGGGGAAATGCAGGAAACACCATATATTTT,TRBJ1-3,-,TRBV4-2,once
CASSPGGPIAKNIQYF,TGTGCCAGCAGTCCGGGGGGCCCTATAGCCAAAAACATTCAGTACTTC,TRBJ2-4,-,TRBV6-4,-
CASSESLAGDYEQYF,TGTGCCAGCAGTGAATCGCTAGCGGGAGACTACGAGCAGTACTTC,TRBJ2-7,TRBD2,TRBV2,once
CATKPWAGVNTEAFF,TGTGCCACAAAACCTTGGGCAGGGGTGAACACTGAAGCTTTCTTT,TRBJ1-1,-,TRBV19,once
CSVRLAVEQFF,TGCAGCGTAAGACTAGCGGTTGAGCAGTTCTTC,TRBJ2-1,TRBD2,TRBV29-1,-
CASSQGWSGGDNEQFF,TGTGCCAGCAGCCAGGGTTGGAGCGGAGGGGACAATGAGCAGTTCTTC,TRBJ2-1,-,TRBV3-1/TRBV3-2,once
CASSRPPGSGGAKNIQYF,TGTGCCAGCAGCCGCCCTCCCGGGTCGGGTGGGGCCAAAAACATTCAGTACTTC,TRBJ2-4,-,TRBV7-2,-
CASSPTGGNTGELFF,TGTGCCAGTAGTCCTACGGGGGGGAACACCGGGGAGCTGTTTTTT,TRBJ2-2,TRBD2,TRBV19,-
CASSQGSRGQYWYTQYF,TGTGCCAGCAGCCAAGGTTCGAGAGGGCAATATTGGTATACGCAGTATTTT,TRBJ2-3,-,TRBV3-1/TRBV3-2,-
CASSVGTALAGGADTQYF,TGTGCCAGCAGTGTAGGGACAGCGTTAGCGGGAGGGGCAGATACGCAGTATTTT,TRBJ2-3,TRBD2,TRBV27,-
CASSLDADINEQFF,TGTGCCAGCAGCTTAGACGCTGACATCAATGAGCAGTTCTTC,TRBJ2-1,-,TRBV7-9,-
CASSYDSHNEQFF,TGTGCCAGCAGCTACGACTCACACAATGAGCAGTTCTTC,TRBJ2-1,-,TRBV7-9,-
CASSYGASNYGYTF,TGTGCCAGCAGTTACGGGGCCTCTAACTATGGCTACACCTTC,TRBJ1-2,-,TRBV6-2/TRBV6-3,-
CASSQVLGQTYEQYF,TGTGCCAGCAGCCAGGTGTTGGGACAGACCTACGAGCAGTACTTC,TRBJ2-7,TRBD1,TRBV4-2,-
CASSYSETLNSPLHF,TGTGCCAGCAGTTACTCGGAGACTCTTAATTCACCCCTCCACTTT,TRBJ1-6,-,TRBV6-5,once
CATSDSGVGNQPQHF,TGTGCCACCAGTGATTCAGGGGTAGGCAATCAGCCCCAGCATTTT,TRBJ1-5,-,TRBV24-1,-
CASSPRGTGGTDTQYF,TGTGCCAGCAGCCCCCGGGGGACAGGAGGGACAGATACGCAGTATTTT,TRBJ2-3,TRBD1,TRBV9,-
CASSPTVFTESYEQYF,TGTGCCAGCAGCCCGACAGTTTTCACCGAGTCCTACGAGCAGTACTTC,TRBJ2-7,-,TRBV7-9,-
CASSYLGGDNQPQHF,TGTGCCAGCTCCTATCTTGGGGGGGACAATCAGCCCCAGCATTTT,TRBJ1-5,-,TRBV18,-
CASNPTGYSYNEQFF,TGTGCCAGCAATCCTACAGGGTACTCCTACAATGAGCAGTTCTTC,TRBJ2-1,-,TRBV6-5,-
CASRYTAYEQYF,TGTGCCAGCCGTTATACAGCCTACGAGCAGTACTTC,TRBJ2-7,-,TRBV2,-
CAWSRQGNSPLHF,TGTGCCTGGAGCCGACAGGGAAATTCACCCCTCCACTTT,TRBJ1-6,TRBD1,TRBV30,-
CASHEGNSNQPQHF,TGTGCCAGCCACGAGGGAAATAGCAATCAGCCCCAGCATTTT,TRBJ1-5,-,TRBV2,-
CASSPGTSGGGHYNEQFF,TGTGCCAGCAGCCCAGGGACTAGCGGGGGGGGCCACTACAATGAGCAGTTCTTC,TRBJ2-1,TRBD2,TRBV7-2,-
CASSQGAVGYTF,TGTGCCAGCAGCCAGGGGGCGGTTGGCTACACCTTC,TRBJ1-2,TRBD1,TRBV7-2,medium-sized
CASRKLHRTSDEKLFF,TGTGCCAGCAGGAAATTACACAGGACCTCGGATGAAAAACTGTTTTTT,TRBJ1-4,-,TRBV28,-
CASSSGLSGYEQYF,TGTGCCAGCAGCTCGGGACTCTCGGGATACGAGCAGTACTTC,TRBJ2-7,-,TRBV7-9,-
CASSPPGGYYGYTF,TGTGCCAGCAGTCCTCCAGGGGGGTACTATGGCTACACCTTC,TRBJ1-2,TRBD1,TRBV28,-
CASSERGSSGNTIYF,TGTGCCAGCAGTGAAAGGGGGAGCTCTGGAAACACCATATATTTT,TRBJ1-3,-,TRBV6-1,-
CASKTGGANTGELFF,TGTGCCAGCAAAACAGGGGGCGCGAACACCGGGGAGCTGTTTTTT,TRBJ2-2,TRBD1,TRBV27,-
CASSMGFSSSPLHF,TGTGCCAGTAGTATGGGCTTCTCGAGCTCACCCCTCCACTTT,TRBJ1-6,-,TRBV19,-
CSVDPRGTSGAGDPRTDTQYF,TGCAGCGTTGATCCTAGGGGGACTAGCGGAGCGGGAGACCCCCGCACAGATACGCAGTATTTT,TRBJ2-3,TRBD2,TRBV29-1,-
CASSIPPERVQETQYF,TGTGCCAGTAGTATCCCCCCGGAGAGGGTGCAAGAGACCCAGTACTTC,TRBJ2-5,-,TRBV19,-
CASSADTGRGNTGELFF,TGTGCCAGCAGCGCCGATACAGGGAGGGGAAACACCGGGGAGCTGTTTTTT,TRBJ2-2,-,TRBV9,-
CASSEYDTGVSPLHF,TGTGCCAGCAGCGAATACGATACAGGGGTTTCACCCCTCCACTTT,TRBJ1-6,TRBD1,TRBV5-4,few
CASSQSQSGGASSPLHF,TGTGCCAGCAGCCAGTCCCAGTCCGGAGGGGCTAGTTCACCCCTCCACTTT,TRBJ1-6,-,TRBV3-1/TRBV3-2,-
CASSLAVPGAYNEQFF,TGTGCCAGCAGCTTAGCGGTCCCAGGGGCCTACAATGAGCAGTTCTTC,TRBJ2-1,-,TRBV7-6,once
CASSERGIDLKLFF,TGTGCCAGCAGTGAGCGGGGGATCGACTTGAAACTGTTTTTT,TRBJ1-4,-,TRBV6-1,-
CASSPPVAGSYNEQFF,TGTGCCAGCAGCCCCCCGGTGGCAGGCTCCTACAATGAGCAGTTCTTC,TRBJ2-1,-,TRBV7-9,-
CASSTGYGYTF,TGTGCCAGCAGCACAGGGTATGGCTACACCTTC,TRBJ1-2,-,TRBV27,-
CASSGRTGEQPQHF,TGTGCCAGCAGCGGTCGGACAGGGGAGCAGCCCCAGCATTTT,TRBJ1-5,TRBD1,TRBV5-6,-